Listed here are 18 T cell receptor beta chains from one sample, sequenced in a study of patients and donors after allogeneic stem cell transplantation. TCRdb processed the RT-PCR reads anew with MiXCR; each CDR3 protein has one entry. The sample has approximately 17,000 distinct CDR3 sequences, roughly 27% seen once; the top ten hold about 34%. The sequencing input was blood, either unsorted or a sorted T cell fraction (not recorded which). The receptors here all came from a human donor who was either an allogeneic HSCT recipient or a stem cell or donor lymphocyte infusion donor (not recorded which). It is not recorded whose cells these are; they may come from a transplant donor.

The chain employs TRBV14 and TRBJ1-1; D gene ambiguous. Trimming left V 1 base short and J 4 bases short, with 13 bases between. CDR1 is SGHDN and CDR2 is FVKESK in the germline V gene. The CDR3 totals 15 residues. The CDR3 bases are TGTGCCAGCAGCCAAGTAAGAATGGTGGGCACTGAAGCTTTCTTT. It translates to CASSQVRMVGTEAFF.

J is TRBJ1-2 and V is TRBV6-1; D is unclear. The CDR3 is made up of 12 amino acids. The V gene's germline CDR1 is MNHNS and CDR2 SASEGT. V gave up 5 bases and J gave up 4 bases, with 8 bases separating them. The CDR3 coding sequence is TGTGCCAGCAGTCCGGGTCCCTATGGCTACACCTTC. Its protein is CASSPGPYGYTF.

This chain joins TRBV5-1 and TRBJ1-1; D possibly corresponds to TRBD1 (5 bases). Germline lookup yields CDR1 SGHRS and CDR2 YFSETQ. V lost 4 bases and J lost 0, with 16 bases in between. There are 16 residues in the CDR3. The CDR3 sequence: CASSHSGATVNTEAFF. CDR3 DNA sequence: TGCGCCAGCAGCCACAGTGGTGCGACAGTGAACACTGAAGCTTTCTTT.

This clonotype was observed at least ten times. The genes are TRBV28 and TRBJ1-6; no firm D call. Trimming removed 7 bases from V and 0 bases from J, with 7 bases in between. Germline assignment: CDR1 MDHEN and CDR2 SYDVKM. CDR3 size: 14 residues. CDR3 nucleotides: TGTGCCAGCAAGATGGGCTCCTATAATTCACCCCTCCACTTT. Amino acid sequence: CASKMGSYNSPLHF.

CDR3 DNA sequence: TGTGCCAGAATACGGACAGGGTACACTGAAGCTTTCTTT. Its protein is CARIRTGYTEAFF. The chain joins TRBV21-1 to TRBJ1-1; TRBD1 reflects the table's D call only, with no check against the DNA. TRBV21-1 is deemed a pseudogene. The CDR3 is 13 amino acids.

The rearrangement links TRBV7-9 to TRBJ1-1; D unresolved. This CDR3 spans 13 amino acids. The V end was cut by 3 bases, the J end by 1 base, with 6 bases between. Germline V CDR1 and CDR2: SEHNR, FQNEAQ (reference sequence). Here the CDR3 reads CASSFIRNTEAFF. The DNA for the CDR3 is TGTGCCAGCAGCTTTATCAGGAACACTGAAGCTTTCTTT.

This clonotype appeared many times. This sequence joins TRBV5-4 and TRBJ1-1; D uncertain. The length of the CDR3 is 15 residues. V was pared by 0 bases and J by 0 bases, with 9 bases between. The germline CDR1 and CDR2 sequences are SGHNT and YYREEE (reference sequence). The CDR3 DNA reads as TGTGCCAGCAGCTTGGAAAGGGCCTTGAACACTGAAGCTTTCTTT. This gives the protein CASSLERALNTEAFF.

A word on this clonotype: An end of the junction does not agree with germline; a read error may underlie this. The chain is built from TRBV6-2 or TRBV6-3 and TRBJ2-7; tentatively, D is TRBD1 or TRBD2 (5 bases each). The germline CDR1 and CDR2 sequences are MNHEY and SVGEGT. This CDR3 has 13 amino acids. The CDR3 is CASRAWGSYEQYF. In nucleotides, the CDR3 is TGTGCTAGCAGGGCTTGGGGGAGCTACGAGCAGTACTTC.

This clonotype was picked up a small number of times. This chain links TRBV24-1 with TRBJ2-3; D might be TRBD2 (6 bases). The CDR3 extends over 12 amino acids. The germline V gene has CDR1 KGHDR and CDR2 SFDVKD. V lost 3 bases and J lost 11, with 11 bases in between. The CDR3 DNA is TGTGCCACCAGTGATGGGCCGCGGGGGCAGTATTTT. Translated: CATSDGPRGQYF.

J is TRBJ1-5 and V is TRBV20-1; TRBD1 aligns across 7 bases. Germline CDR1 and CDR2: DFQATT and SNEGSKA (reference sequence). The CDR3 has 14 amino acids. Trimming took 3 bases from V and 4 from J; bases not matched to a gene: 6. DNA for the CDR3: TGCAGTGCTAGTCGCCCAGGGGGTAATCAGCCCCAGCATTTT. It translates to CSASRPGGNQPQHF.

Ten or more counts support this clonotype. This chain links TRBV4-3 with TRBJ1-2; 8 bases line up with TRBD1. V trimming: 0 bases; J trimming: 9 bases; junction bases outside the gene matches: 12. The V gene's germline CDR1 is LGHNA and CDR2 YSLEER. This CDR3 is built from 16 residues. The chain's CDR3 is CASSQDPHGQGVSYTF. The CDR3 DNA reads TGCGCCAGCAGCCAAGATCCCCACGGACAGGGAGTAAGCTACACCTTC.

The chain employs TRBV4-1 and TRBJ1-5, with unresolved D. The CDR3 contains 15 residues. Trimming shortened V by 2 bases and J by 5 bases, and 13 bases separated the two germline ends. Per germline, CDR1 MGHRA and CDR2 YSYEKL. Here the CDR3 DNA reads TGCGCCAGCAGCCAACAAAATCGCCGGGATCAGCCCCAGCATTTT. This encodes CASSQQNRRDQPQHF.

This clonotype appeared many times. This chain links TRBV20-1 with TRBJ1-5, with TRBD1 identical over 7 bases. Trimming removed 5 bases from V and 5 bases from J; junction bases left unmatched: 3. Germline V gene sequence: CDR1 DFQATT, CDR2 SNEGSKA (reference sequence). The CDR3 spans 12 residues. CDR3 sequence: CSARTGYQPQHF. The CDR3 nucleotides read TGCAGTGCTCGGACAGGATATCAGCCCCAGCATTTT.

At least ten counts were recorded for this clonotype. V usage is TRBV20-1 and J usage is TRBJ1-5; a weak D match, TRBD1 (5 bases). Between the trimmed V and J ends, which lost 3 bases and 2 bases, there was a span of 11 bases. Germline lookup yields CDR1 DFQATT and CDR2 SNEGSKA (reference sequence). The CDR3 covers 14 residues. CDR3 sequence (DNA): TGCAGTGCTAGGAACCGGGACGGCAATCAGCCCCAGCATTTT. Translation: CSARNRDGNQPQHF.

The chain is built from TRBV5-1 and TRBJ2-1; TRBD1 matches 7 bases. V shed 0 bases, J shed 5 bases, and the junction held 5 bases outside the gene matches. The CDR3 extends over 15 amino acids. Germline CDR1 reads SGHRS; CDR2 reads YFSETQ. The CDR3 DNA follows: TGCGCCAGCAGCTTGGGGGACAGTTTACACAATGAGCAGTTCTTC. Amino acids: CASSLGDSLHNEQFF.

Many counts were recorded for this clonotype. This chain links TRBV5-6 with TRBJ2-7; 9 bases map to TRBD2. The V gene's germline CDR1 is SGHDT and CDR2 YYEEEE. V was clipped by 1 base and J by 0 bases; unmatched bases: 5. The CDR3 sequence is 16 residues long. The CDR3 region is CASSLPSGTYSYEQYF. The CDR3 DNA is TGTGCCAGCAGCTTGCCTAGCGGGACTTACTCCTACGAGCAGTACTTC.

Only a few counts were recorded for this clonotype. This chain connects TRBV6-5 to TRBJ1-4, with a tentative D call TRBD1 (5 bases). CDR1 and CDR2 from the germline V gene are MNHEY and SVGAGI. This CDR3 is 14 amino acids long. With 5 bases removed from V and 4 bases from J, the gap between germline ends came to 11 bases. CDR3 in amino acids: CASSRGGYNEKLFF. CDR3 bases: TGTGCCAGCAGTCGCGGGGGGTATAATGAAAAACTGTTTTTT.

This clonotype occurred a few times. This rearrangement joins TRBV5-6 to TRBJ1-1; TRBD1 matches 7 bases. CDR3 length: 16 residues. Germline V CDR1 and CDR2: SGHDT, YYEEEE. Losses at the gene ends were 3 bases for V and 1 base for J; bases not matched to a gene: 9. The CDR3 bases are TGTGCCAGCAGCTATGGCGTAGGGGGCAGGAACACTGAAGCTTTCTTT. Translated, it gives CASSYGVGGRNTEAFF.